The 26 T cell receptor beta chains reported below all come from one sample, sequenced in a study of T cells after posttransplantation cyclophosphamide. Cyclophosphamide on days +3 and +4 followed busulfan-fludarabine conditioning and a marrow graft. The repertoire was sequenced with immunoSEQ multiplex PCR; TCRdb's copy has only in-frame clones and lacks some. The sample includes about 19,000 clones, about 90% seen only once; the top ten take about 7%. The sample here was PBMCs, taken after allogeneic stem cell transplant with posttransplant cyclophosphamide. Receptor source: a female patient between 35 and 55 years old who received an allogeneic stem cell transplant from a related donor, was CMV-positive, and had no GVHD. These T cells may partly come from the graft donor.

This clone was detected only a few times. The rearrangement links TRBV10-1 to TRBJ1-2; D is ambiguous. The CDR3 loop spans 10 amino acids. Per germline, CDR1 WNHNN and CDR2 SYGVQD (reference sequence). Trimming stripped 7 bases from V and 6 bases from J, with 6 bases between. The CDR3: CASTRHGYTF. The CDR3 coding sequence is TGCGCCAGCACTAGGCATGGCTACACCTTC.

Written as DNA, the CDR3 is TGTGCCAGCAGCGTAGATCCGCGGTACGCCGGGGAGCTGTTTTTT. It is translated as CASSVDPRYAGELFF. This rearrangement joins TRBV9 to TRBJ2-2; no clear D gene. In germline, CDR1 is SGDLS, CDR2 YYNGEE. This CDR3 spans 15 amino acids. Trimming left V 0 bases short and J 6 bases short, with 12 bases between.

The rearrangement links TRBV5-4 to TRBJ2-1, with TRBD2 matching over 9 bases. The CDR3 consists of 14 residues. Germline V CDR1 and CDR2: SGHNT, YYREEE (reference sequence). With V trimmed by 3 bases and J by 7 bases, 5 bases remained unmatched. The CDR3 sequence is CASSSPSGGNEQFF. CDR3 DNA sequence: TGTGCCAGCAGCTCCCCGAGCGGGGGGAATGAGCAGTTCTTC. Together with reference TRBV5-4 and TRBJ2-1, the CDR3 gives the full variable domain: ETGVTQSPTHLIKTRGQQVTLRCSSQSGHNTVSWYQQALGQGPQFIFQYYREEENGRGNFPPRFSGLQFPNYSSELNVNALELDDSALYLCASSSPSGGNEQFFGPGTRLTVL.

The gene calls are TRBV5-1 and TRBJ2-7; 15 positions agree with TRBD2. With 3 bases clipped from V and 0 bases from J, the junction kept 4 bases outside the gene matches. The V gene's germline CDR1 is SGHRS and CDR2 YFSETQ. CDR3 length: 17 residues. CDR3 in amino acids: CASSSGLAGGGSYEQYF. In nucleotides, the CDR3 is TGCGCCAGCAGCTCCGGACTAGCGGGAGGGGGCTCCTACGAGCAGTACTTC.

V and J are TRBV9 and TRBJ1-1; no clear D gene. CDR3 length: 14 residues. From germline, CDR1 is SGDLS and CDR2 YYNGEE. The germline V and J ends were trimmed by 2 bases and 0 bases, with 8 bases remaining between them. CDR3: CASSVSGLNTEAFF. For the CDR3, the DNA is TGTGCCAGCAGCGTGTCAGGCTTGAACACTGAAGCTTTCTTT.

The chain combines TRBV9 with TRBJ2-3; 11 nucleotides align to TRBD1. The CDR3 spans 15 residues. Germline CDR1 reads SGDLS; CDR2 reads YYNGEE. V gave up 5 bases and J gave up 3 bases; unmatched junction bases: 5. The CDR3 here is CASSEGTGGTDTQYF. CDR3 coding DNA: TGTGCCAGCAGTGAGGGGACAGGGGGAACAGATACGCAGTATTTT. Variable domain in full (rest from reference TRBV9 and TRBJ2-3): DSGVTQTPKHLITATGQRVTLRCSPRSGDLSVYWYQQSLDQGLQFLIQYYNGEERAKGNILERFSAQQFPDLHSELNLSSLELGDSALYFCASSEGTGGTDTQYFGPGTRLTVL.

The chain is built from TRBV7-9 and TRBJ2-5, with 15 bases matching TRBD2. Germline CDR1 SEHNR, CDR2 FQNEAQ (reference sequence). V was pared by 5 bases and J by 5 bases, with 6 bases of the junction left unmatched. The CDR3 totals 16 residues. CDR3 sequence: CASSTGLAGGSETQYF. The CDR3 bases are TGTGCCAGCAGCACGGGACTAGCGGGAGGTAGCGAGACCCAGTACTTC.

This clone came up once. The chain links TRBV28 to TRBJ2-1, with 10 bases matching TRBD1. The CDR3 extends over 17 amino acids. V lost 4 bases and J lost 5; bases outside the gene matches: 11. In germline, CDR1 is MDHEN, CDR2 SYDVKM. CDR3: CASSSPGGTGEDNEQFF. The CDR3 nucleotides read TGTGCCAGCAGTTCTCCAGGTGGGACAGGGGAGGACAATGAGCAGTTCTTC.

The rearrangement joins TRBV19 to TRBJ2-5, with D possibly being TRBD2 (6 bases). V shed 5 bases and J shed 5 bases, with 18 bases lying between them. This CDR3 comprises 15 residues. From germline, CDR1 is LNHDA and CDR2 SQIVND (reference sequence). The CDR3, as DNA: TGTGCCAGTAGTGGTAGCGGCGTCCCTCGGGAGACCCAGTACTTC. It specifies CASSGSGVPRETQYF. Supplemented by reference TRBV19 and TRBJ2-5, the full variable domain reads DGGITQSPKYLFRKEGQNVTLSCEQNLNHDAMYWYRQDPGQGLRLIYYSQIVNDFQKGDIAEGYSVSREKKESFPLTVTSAQKNPTAFYLCASSGSGVPRETQYFGPGTRLLVL.

The chain employs TRBV7-2 and TRBJ2-1, with 12 bases aligning to TRBD2. The CDR3 extends over 16 amino acids. Germline values: CDR1 SGHTA, CDR2 FQGNSA. J lost 2 bases, V lost 2 bases, and 1 base had no gene match. The chain's CDR3 is CASSLRLAGAYNEQFF. The CDR3 DNA is TGTGCCAGCAGCTTAAGACTAGCGGGGGCCTACAATGAGCAGTTCTTC.

This clone was counted between two and nine times. J is TRBJ1-1 and V is TRBV2; possibly TRBD1 for D (6 bases). The germline V gene encodes CDR1 SNHLY and CDR2 FYNNEI. CDR3 size: 14 residues. Trimming took 6 bases from V and 2 from J, leaving 13 bases between them. The CDR3 DNA follows: TGTGCCAGCAGCCCCCGGACAGACAACACTGAAGCTTTCTTT. This translates into CASSPRTDNTEAFF.

This chain links TRBV28 with TRBJ1-3; D gene uncertain. The CDR3 consists of 14 residues. V dropped 5 bases and J dropped 0 bases, with 8 bases sitting between them. The germline V gene encodes CDR1 MDHEN and CDR2 SYDVKM. CDR3 loop: CASSKQNSGNTIYF. The CDR3 DNA is TGTGCCAGCAGTAAACAGAACTCTGGAAACACCATATATTTT.

J is TRBJ2-1 and V is TRBV29-1; TRBD2 is a possible D gene (6 bases). Per germline, CDR1 SQVTM and CDR2 ANQGSEA. V lost 4 bases to trimming and J lost 2 bases, with 12 bases between them. This CDR3 has 14 amino acids. CDR3 protein: CSVVREVPYNEQFF. The CDR3 DNA is TGCAGCGTTGTCAGGGAGGTCCCCTACAATGAGCAGTTCTTC.

This chain connects TRBV9 to TRBJ1-2; 7 positions match TRBD1. The V gene's germline CDR1 is SGDLS and CDR2 YYNGEE. V gave up 6 bases and J gave up 4 bases; unmatched junction bases: 9. The length of the CDR3 is 14 residues. In DNA form, the CDR3 reads TGTGCCAGCACCGCGACAGGGACGGGCTATGGCTACACCTTC. Encoded protein: CASTATGTGYGYTF.

The chain carries TRBV30 and TRBJ1-6, with 8 nucleotides matching TRBD1. Germline V gene lookup returns CDR1 GTSNPN and CDR2 SVGIG (reference sequence). V dropped 3 bases and J dropped 9; count of bases not matched to a gene: 7. CDR3 length: 14 residues. This CDR3 reads CAWRDGQGGSPLHF. In DNA, the CDR3 is TGTGCCTGGAGAGATGGACAGGGCGGTTCACCCCTCCACTTT.

The rearrangement links TRBV11-3 to TRBJ2-1; 9 nucleotides align to TRBD2. Germline lookup yields CDR1 SGHNT and CDR2 YENEEA. J gave up 5 bases and V 3 bases, and 2 bases lay outside the gene matches. The CDR3 sequence is 14 residues long. For the CDR3, the DNA is TGTGCCAGCAGCTTGCGGGAGGGAGACAATGAGCAGTTCTTC. It encodes CASSLREGDNEQFF.

The chain has TRBV9 and TRBJ1-2; 7 nucleotides align to TRBD1. The CDR3 sequence is 13 residues long. Germline CDR1 SGDLS, CDR2 YYNGEE. V shed 3 bases and J 5 bases; nucleotides not matched to a gene: 4. The CDR3: CASSEGAGYGYTF. Here the CDR3 DNA reads TGTGCCAGCAGCGAGGGGGCGGGATATGGCTACACCTTC.

The chain recombines TRBV28 with TRBJ2-7, with TRBD2 identical over 10 bases. Trimming removed 6 bases from V and 9 bases from J; junction bases left unmatched: 23. Germline CDR1 is MDHEN and CDR2 is SYDVKM. This CDR3 has 18 residues. CDR3 in amino acids: CASSVPPVKLAGLEWQYF. CDR3 nucleotides: TGTGCCAGCAGCGTACCCCCAGTGAAACTAGCGGGACTAGAGTGGCAGTACTTC.

V usage is TRBV28 and J usage is TRBJ2-7; 11 nucleotides align to TRBD2. Germline V CDR1 and CDR2: MDHEN, SYDVKM. This CDR3 is built from 14 residues. With 6 bases clipped from V and 4 bases from J, the junction kept 5 bases outside the gene matches. This CDR3 reads CASSIAGGPYEQYF. CDR3 coding DNA: TGTGCCAGCAGCATAGCGGGAGGGCCATACGAGCAGTACTTC.

This chain connects TRBV5-1 to TRBJ2-1, with unresolved D. The germline V and J ends were trimmed by 2 bases and 3 bases, with 6 bases remaining between them. The CDR3 sequence is 13 residues long. CDR1 is SGHRS, CDR2 YFSETQ, per germline. CDR3 sequence (DNA): TGCGCCAGCAGCTTAAGGAGCTACAATGAGCAGTTCTTC. Translation gives CASSLRSYNEQFF.

The rearrangement links TRBV28 to TRBJ1-5; D might be TRBD1 (6 bases). The germline V gene encodes CDR1 MDHEN and CDR2 SYDVKM. This CDR3 is built from 14 residues. The V gene lost 5 bases and the J gene lost 3 bases, with 11 bases spanning the gap. CDR3 sequence reads: CASSPYRDNQPQHF. The CDR3 coding sequence is TGTGCCAGCAGTCCTTACAGGGACAATCAGCCCCAGCATTTT.

The rearrangement joins TRBV7-2 to TRBJ2-1, with TRBD2 matching 8 bases. The CDR3 loop spans 15 amino acids. The germline V gene encodes CDR1 SGHTA and CDR2 FQGNSA. The V segment lost 3 bases and the J segment 6 bases; nucleotides outside the gene matches: 7. CDR3 nucleotides: TGTGCCAGCAGCTTCCTTAACGGGAGGGCCAATGAGCAGTTCTTC. It is translated as CASSFLNGRANEQFF.

This clone was recorded only once. The rearrangement links TRBV19 to TRBJ1-2; 9 nucleotides align to TRBD1. Trimming took 5 bases from V and 5 from J; bases not matched to a gene: 12. Germline CDR1 is LNHDA and CDR2 is SQIVND (reference sequence). This CDR3 has 16 residues. Written as DNA, the CDR3 is TGTGCCAGTAGTCCTCTGGGGACAGGGTCTCTTTATGGCTACACCTTC. Amino acid sequence: CASSPLGTGSLYGYTF.

The chain couples TRBV4-1 to TRBJ2-3; the D is unclear. V was shortened by 6 bases and J by 2 bases, with 18 bases between the two germline ends. CDR1 is MGHRA and CDR2 is YSYEKL in the germline V gene. CDR3 length: 16 residues. The CDR3 nucleotides read TGCGCCAGCAGTAACCCGTACCAGGATTACACAGATACGCAGTATTTT. This sequence encodes CASSNPYQDYTDTQYF.

A single count supports this clone. This chain links TRBV9 with TRBJ2-7, with D possibly being TRBD2 (6 bases). There are 15 residues in the CDR3. In germline, CDR1 is SGDLS, CDR2 YYNGEE. V lost 4 bases and J 0 bases, leaving 14 bases between the germline ends. The CDR3 loop reads CASSRDFSRSYEQYF. In DNA form, the CDR3 reads TGTGCCAGCAGCCGGGACTTTTCCCGCTCCTACGAGCAGTACTTC. Full variable domain (missing parts from reference TRBV9 and TRBJ2-7): DSGVTQTPKHLITATGQRVTLRCSPRSGDLSVYWYQQSLDQGLQFLIQYYNGEERAKGNILERFSAQQFPDLHSELNLSSLELGDSALYFCASSRDFSRSYEQYFGPGTRLTVT.

J is TRBJ2-2 and V is TRBV28; 13 bases align to TRBD2. V shed 8 bases and J 6 bases; nucleotides not matched to a gene: 9. The CDR3 sequence is 16 residues long. Per the germline V gene, CDR1 is MDHEN and CDR2 is SYDVKM. The CDR3 DNA sequence: TGTGCCAGCCGGACTAGCGGGAGAGGGCGGGCCGGGGAGCTGTTTTTT. This translates into CASRTSGRGRAGELFF.